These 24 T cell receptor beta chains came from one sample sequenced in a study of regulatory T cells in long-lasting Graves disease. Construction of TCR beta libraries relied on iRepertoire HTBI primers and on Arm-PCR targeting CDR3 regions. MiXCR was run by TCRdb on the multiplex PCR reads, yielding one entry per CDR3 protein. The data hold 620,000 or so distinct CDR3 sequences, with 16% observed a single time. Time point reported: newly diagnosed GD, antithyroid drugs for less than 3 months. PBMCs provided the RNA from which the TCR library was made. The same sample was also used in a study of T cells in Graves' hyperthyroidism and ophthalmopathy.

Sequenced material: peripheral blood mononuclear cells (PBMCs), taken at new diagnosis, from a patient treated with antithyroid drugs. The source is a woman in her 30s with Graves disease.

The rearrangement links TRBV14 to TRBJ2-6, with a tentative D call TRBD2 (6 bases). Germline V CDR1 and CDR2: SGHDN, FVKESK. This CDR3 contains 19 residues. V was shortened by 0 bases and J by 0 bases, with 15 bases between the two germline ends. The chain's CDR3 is CASSQDPGGKGSGANVLTF. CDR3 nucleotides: TGTGCCAGCAGCCAAGACCCCGGGGGTAAGGGCTCTGGGGCCAACGTCCTGACTTTC.

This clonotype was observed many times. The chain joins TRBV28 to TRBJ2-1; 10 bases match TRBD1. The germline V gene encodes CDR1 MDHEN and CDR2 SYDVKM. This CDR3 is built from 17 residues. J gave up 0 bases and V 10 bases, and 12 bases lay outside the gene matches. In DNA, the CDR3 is TGTGCCACCCAGGGACAGGGGATAATGAGCTCCTACAATGAGCAGTTCTTC. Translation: CATQGQGIMSSYNEQFF.

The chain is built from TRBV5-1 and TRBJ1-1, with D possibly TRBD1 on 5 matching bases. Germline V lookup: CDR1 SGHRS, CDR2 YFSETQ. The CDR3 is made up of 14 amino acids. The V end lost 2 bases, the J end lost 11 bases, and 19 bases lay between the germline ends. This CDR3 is CASSLDTVDRSAFF. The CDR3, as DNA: TGCGCCAGCAGCTTAGATACCGTTGACAGAAGTGCTTTCTTT.

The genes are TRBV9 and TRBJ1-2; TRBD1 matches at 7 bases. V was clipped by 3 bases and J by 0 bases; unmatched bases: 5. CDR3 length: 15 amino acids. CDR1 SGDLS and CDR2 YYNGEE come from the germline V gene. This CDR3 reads CASSDRTGTNYGYTF. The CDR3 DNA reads TGTGCCAGCAGCGATCGGACAGGTACTAACTATGGCTACACCTTC.

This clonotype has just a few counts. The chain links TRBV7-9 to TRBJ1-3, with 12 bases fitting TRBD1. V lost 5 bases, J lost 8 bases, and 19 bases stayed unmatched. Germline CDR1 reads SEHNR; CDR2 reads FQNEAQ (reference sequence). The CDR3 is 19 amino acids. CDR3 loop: CASSLPRDRGQVFSDTIYF. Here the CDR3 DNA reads TGTGCCAGCAGCCTACCCCGGGACAGGGGGCAAGTGTTTTCGGACACCATATATTTT.

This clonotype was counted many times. Written as DNA, the CDR3 is TGTGCCAGCAGACTAGGAGGAGGGGGCGATACGCAGTATTTT. This encodes CASRLGGGGDTQYF. The chain combines TRBV25-1 with TRBJ2-3, with D possibly matching TRBD1 (7 bases). This CDR3 contains 14 residues. CDR1 and CDR2 (germline): MGHDK, SYGVNS. Trimming left V 6 bases short and J 6 bases short, with 16 bases between.

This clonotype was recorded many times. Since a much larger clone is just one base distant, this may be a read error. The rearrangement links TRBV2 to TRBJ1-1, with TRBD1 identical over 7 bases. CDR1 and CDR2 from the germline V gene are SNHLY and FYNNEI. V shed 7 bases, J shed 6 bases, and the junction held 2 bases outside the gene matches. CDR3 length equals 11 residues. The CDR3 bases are TGTGCCAGCACTACAGGGGCTGAAGCTTTCTTT. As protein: CASTTGAEAFF.

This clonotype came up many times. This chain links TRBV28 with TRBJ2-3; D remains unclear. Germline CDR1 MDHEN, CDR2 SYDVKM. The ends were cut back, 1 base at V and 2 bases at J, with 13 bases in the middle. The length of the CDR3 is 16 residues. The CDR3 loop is CASSLFATPLTDTQYF. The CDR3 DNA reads TGTGCCAGCAGTTTATTTGCGACACCACTCACAGATACGCAGTATTTT.

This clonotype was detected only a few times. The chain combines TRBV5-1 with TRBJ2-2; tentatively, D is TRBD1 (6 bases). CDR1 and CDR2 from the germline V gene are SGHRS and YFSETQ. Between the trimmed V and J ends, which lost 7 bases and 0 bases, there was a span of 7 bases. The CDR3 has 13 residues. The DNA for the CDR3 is TGCGCCAGCCAGGGGTCGAACACCGGGGAGCTGTTTTTT. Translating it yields CASQGSNTGELFF.

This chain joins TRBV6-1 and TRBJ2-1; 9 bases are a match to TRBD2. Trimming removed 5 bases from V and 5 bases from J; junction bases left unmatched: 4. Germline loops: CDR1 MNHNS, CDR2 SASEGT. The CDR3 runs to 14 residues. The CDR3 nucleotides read TGTGCCAGCAGTATAAGACTAGCGGACAATGAGCAGTTCTTC. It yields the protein CASSIRLADNEQFF.

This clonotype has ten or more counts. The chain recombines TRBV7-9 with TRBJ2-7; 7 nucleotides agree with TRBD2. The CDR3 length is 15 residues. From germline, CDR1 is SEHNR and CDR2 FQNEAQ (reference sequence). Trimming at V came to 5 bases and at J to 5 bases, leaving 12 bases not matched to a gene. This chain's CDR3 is CASSPRDYAGDEQYF. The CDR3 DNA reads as TGTGCCAGCAGCCCCCGGGACTATGCCGGGGACGAGCAGTACTTC. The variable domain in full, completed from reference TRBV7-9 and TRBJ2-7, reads DTGVSQNPRHKITKRGQNVTFRCDPISEHNRLYWYRQTLGQGPEFLTYFQNEAQLEKSRLLSDRFSAERPKGSFSTLEIQRTEQGDSAMYLCASSPRDYAGDEQYFGPGTRLTVT.

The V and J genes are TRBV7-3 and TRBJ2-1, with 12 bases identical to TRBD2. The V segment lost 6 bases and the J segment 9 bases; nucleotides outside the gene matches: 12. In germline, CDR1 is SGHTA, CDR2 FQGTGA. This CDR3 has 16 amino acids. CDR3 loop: CASSSIMTSGSGEQFF. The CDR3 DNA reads TGTGCCAGCAGTTCGATCATGACTAGCGGGAGTGGTGAGCAGTTCTTC.

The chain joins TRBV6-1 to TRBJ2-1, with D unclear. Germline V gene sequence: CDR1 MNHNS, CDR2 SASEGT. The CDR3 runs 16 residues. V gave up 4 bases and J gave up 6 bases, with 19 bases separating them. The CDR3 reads CASSGTLFSRTNEQFF. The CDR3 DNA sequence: TGTGCCAGCAGTGGAACCCTTTTTTCCCGGACCAATGAGCAGTTCTTC.

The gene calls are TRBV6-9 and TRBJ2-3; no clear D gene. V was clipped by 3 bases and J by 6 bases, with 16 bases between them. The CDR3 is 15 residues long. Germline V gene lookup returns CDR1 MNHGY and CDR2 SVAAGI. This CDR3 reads CASSYRVASRDTQYF. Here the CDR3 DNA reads TGTGCCAGCAGTTACCGGGTTGCCTCGAGGGATACGCAGTATTTT.

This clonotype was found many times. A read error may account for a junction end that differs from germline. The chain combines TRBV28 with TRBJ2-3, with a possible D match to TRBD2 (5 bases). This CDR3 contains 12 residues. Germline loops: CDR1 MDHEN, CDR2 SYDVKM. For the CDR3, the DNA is TGTGCCAGCAGTTTAGGTGAGCGGATGAGTCACTTT. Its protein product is CASSLGERMSHF.

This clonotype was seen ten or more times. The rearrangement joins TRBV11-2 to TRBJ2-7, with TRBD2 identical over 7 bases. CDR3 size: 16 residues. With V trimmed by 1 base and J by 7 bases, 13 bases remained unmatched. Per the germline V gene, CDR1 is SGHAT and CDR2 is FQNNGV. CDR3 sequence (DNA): TGTGCCAGCAGCTTAGCGCGCAGGGAGGGCGGCCTTGAGCAGTACTTC. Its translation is CASSLARREGGLEQYF.

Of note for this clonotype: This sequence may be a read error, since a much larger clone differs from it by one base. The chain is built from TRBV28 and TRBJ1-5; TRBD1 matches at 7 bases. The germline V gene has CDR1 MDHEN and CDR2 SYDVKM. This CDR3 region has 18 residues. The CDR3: CASSPGRGLGGGNQPRHF. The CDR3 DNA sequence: TGTGCCAGCAGTCCCGGCAGGGGGTTGGGTGGGGGCAATCAGCCCCGGCATTTT.

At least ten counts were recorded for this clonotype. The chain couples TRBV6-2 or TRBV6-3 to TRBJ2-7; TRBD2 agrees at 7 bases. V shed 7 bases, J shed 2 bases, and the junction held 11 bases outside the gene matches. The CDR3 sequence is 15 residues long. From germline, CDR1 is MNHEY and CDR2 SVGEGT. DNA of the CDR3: TGTGCCAGCACCGACGGGGCTAGCGGCCCCTACGAGCAGTACTTC. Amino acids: CASTDGASGPYEQYF.

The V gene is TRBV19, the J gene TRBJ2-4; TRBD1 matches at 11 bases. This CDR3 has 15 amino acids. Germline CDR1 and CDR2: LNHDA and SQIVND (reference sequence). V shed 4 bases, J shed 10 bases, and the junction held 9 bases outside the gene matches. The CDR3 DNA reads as TGTGCCAGTAGTACCGGGACAGGGGGTTCGTGGATTCAGTACTTC. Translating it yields CASSTGTGGSWIQYF.

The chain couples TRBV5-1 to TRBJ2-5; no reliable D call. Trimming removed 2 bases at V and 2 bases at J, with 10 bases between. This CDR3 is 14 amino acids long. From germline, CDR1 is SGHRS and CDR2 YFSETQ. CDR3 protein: CASSFYGLQETQYF. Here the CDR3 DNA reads TGCGCCAGCAGCTTTTACGGCCTTCAAGAGACCCAGTACTTC.

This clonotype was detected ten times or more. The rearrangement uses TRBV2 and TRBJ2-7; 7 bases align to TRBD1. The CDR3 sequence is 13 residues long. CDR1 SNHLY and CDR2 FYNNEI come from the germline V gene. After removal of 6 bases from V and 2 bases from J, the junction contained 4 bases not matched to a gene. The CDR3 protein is CASRLGTAYEQYF. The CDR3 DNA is TGTGCCAGCAGGCTTGGGACAGCCTACGAGCAGTACTTC.

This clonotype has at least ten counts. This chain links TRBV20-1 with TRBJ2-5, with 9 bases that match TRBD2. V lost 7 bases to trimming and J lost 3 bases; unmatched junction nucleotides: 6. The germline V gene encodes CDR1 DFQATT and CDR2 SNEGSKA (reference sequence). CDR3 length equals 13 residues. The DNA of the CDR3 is TGCAGTGTCCCGGGACTAGCTGAAGAGACCCAGTACTTC. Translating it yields CSVPGLAEETQYF.

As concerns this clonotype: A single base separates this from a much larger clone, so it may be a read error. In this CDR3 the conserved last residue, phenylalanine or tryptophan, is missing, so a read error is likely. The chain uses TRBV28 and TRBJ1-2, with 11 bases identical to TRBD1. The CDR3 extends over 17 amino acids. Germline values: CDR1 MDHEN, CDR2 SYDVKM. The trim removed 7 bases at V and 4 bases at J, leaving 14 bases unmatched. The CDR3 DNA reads TGTGCCAGCAAGGGACAGGGGGTTTTACTTACAAGCTATGGCTACACCCTC. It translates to CASKGQGVLLTSYGYTL.

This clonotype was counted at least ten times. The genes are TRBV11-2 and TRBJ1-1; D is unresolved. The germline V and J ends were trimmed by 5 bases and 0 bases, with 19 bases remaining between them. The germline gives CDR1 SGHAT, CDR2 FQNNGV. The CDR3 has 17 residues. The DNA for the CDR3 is TGTGCCAGCAGCCCCAGGAGGCCAGGAACTCTGAACACTGAAGCTTTCTTT. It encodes CASSPRRPGTLNTEAFF.